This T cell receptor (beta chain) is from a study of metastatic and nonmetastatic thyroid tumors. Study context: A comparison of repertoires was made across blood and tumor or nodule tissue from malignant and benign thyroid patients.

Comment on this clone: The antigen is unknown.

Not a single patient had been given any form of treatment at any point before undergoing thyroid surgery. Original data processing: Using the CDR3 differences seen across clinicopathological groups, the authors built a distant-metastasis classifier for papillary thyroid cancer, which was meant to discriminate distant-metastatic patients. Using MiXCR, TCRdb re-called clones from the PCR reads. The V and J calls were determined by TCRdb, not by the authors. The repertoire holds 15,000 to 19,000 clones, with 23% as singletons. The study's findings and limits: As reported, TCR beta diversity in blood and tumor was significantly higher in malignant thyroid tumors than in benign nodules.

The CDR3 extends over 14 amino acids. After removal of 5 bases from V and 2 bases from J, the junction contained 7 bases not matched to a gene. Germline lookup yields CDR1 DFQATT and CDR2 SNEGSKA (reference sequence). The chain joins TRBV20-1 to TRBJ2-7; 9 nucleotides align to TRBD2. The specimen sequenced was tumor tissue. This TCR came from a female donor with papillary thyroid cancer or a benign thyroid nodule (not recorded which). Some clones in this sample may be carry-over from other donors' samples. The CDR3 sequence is CSAPTGGRAYEQYF. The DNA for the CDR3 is TGCAGTGCTCCCACGGGCGGGAGGGCCTACGAGCAGTACTTC.